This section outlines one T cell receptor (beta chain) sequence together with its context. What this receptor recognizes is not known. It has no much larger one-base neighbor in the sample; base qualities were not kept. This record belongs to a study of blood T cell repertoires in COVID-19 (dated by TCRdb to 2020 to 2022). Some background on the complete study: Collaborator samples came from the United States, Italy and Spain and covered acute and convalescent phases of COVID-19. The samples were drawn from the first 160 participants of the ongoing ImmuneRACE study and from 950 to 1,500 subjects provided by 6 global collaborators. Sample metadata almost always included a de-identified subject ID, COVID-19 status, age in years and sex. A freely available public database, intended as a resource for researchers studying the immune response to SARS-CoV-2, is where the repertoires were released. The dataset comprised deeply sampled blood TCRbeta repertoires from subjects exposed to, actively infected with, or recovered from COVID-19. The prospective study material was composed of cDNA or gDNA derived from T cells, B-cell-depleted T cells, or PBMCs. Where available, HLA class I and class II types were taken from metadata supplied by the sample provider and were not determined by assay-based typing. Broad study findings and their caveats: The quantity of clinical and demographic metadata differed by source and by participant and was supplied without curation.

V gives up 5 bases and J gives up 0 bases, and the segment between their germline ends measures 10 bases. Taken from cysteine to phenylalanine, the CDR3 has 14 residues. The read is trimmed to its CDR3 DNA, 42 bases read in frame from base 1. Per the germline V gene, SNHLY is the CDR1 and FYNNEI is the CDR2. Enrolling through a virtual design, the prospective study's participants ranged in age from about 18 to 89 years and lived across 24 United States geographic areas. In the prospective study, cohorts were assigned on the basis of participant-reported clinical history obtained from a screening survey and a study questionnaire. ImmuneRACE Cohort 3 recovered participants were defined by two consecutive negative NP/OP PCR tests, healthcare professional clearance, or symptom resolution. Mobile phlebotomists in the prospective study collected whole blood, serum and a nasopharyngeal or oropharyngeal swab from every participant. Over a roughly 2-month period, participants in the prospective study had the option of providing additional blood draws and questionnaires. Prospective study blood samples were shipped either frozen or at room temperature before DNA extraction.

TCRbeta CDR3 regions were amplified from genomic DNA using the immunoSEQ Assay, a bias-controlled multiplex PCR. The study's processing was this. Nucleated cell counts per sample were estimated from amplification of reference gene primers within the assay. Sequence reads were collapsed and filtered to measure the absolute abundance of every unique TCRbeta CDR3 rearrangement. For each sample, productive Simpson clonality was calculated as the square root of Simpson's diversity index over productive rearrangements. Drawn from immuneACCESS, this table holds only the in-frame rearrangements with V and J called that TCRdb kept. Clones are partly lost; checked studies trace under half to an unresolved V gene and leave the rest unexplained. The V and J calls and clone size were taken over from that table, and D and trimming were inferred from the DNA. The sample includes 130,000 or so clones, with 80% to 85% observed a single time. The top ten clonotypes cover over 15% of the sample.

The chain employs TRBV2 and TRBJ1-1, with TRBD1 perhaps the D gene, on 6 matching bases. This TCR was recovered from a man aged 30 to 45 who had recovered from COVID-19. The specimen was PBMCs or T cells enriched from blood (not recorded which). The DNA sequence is TGTGCCAGCAGTCAACAGGGCTTGAACACTGAAGCTTTCTTT. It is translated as CASSQQGLNTEAFF.